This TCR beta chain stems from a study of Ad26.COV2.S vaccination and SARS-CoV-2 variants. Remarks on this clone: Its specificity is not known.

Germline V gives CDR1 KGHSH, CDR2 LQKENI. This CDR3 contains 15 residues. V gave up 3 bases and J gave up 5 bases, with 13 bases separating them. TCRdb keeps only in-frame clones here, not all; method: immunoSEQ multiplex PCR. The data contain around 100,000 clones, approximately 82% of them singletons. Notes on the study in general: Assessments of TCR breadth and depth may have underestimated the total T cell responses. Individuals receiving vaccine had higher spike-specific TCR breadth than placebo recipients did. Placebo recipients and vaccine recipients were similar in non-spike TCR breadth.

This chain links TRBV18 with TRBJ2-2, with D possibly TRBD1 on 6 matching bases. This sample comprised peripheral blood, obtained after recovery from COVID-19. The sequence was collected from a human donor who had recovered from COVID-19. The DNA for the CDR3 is TGTGCCAGCTCACCGGCAACAGGGTTAACCGGGGAGCTGTTTTTT. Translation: CASSPATGLTGELFF.